Listed here are 2 T cell receptor beta chains from one sample, sequenced in a study of blood T cell repertoires in COVID-19. Data came from immunoSEQ multiplex PCR; TCRdb stores just in-frame clones and leaves some out. The sample lists a few hundred thousand clones, roughly 82% seen once, with 9% to 15% in the top ten. The sequenced material came from peripheral blood. The receptor source for this set is a man at least 80 years old with acute or convalescent COVID-19.

This sequence joins TRBV9 and TRBJ2-1; D is ambiguous. There are 14 residues in the CDR3. Trimming pared 0 bases from V and 4 bases from J, leaving 8 bases between. Germline V gives CDR1 SGDLS, CDR2 YYNGEE. The CDR3 coding sequence is TGTGCCAGCAGCGTAGCACTTAATTACAATGAGCAGTTCTTC. Protein product: CASSVALNYNEQFF.

The rearrangement uses TRBV6-5 and TRBJ1-2; no clear D. The CDR3 is 13 amino acids. V lost 0 bases to trimming and J lost 7 bases, with 9 bases between them. Germline V lookup: CDR1 MNHEY, CDR2 SVGAGI. CDR3 residues: CASSYSRGFGYTF. The DNA of the CDR3 is TGTGCCAGCAGTTACTCAAGAGGGTTTGGCTACACCTTC.